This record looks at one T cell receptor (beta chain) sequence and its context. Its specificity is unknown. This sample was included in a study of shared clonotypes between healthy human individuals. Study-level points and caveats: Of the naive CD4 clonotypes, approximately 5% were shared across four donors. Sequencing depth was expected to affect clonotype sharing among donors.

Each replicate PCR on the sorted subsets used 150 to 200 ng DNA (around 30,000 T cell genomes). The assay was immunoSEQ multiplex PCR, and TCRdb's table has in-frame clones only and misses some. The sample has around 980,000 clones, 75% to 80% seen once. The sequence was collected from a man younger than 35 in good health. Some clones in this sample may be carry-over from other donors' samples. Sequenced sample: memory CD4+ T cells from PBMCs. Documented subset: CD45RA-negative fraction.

CDR3 DNA sequence: TGTGCCAGCAGCCAACAGGGGATGAATCAGCCCCAGCATTTT. Amino acid sequence: CASSQQGMNQPQHF. The V gene is TRBV2, the J gene TRBJ1-5; 7 nucleotides line up with TRBD1. V shed 6 bases and J 4 bases; nucleotides not matched to a gene: 6. Germline CDR1 is SNHLY and CDR2 is FYNNEI. The CDR3 extends over 14 amino acids.